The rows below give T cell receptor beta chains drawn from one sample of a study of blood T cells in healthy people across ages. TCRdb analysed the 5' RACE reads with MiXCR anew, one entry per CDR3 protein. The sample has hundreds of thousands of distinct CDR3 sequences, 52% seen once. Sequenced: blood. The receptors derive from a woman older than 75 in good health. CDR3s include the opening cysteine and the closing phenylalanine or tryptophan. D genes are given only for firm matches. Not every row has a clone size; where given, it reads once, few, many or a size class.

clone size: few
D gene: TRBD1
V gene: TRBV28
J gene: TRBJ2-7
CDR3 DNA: TGTGCCAGCAGTACAGGGGGGCAGTACTTC
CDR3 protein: CASSTGGQYF

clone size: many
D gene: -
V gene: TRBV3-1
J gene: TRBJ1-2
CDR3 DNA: TGTGCCAGCAGCCAAGATAGCAGGAATTCTGGAGGCTACACCTTC
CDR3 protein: CASSQDSRNSGGYTF

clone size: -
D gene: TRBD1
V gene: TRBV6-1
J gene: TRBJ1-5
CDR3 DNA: TGTGCCAGCCATTCAGGCGGGACAGTCAATCAGCCCCAGCATTTT
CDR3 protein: CASHSGGTVNQPQHF

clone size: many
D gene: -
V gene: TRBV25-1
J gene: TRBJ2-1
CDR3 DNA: TGTGCCAGCAGTGGCGGTGGGGATGAGCAGTTCTTC
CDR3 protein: CASSGGGDEQFF

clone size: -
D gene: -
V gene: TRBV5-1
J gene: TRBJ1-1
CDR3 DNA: TGCGCCAGCAGCTTGGTGGGGGCGGGCACTGAAGCTTTCTTT
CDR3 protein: CASSLVGAGTEAFF

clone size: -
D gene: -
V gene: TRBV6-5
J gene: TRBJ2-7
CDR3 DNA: TGTGCCAGCGGATACGGGATCGTAAGGGGCTACGAGCAGTACTTC
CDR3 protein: CASGYGIVRGYEQYF

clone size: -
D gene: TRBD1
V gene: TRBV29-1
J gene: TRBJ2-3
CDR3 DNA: TGCAGCGTTGAAGGCCCAGTGTTATCAGGGGGCGATTCAGATACGCAGTATTTT
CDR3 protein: CSVEGPVLSGGDSDTQYF

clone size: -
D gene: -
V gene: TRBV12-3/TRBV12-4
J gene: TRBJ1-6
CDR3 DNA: TGTGCCAGCAGGCGAGGGGCGGGCATTGGTAATTCACCCCTCCACTTT
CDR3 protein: CASRRGAGIGNSPLHF

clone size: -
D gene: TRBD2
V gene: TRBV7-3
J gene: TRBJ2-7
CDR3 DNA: TGTGTCAGCAGCTTAGGGACTAGCGGGAGTGAGCAGTACTTC
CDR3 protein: CVSSLGTSGSEQYF

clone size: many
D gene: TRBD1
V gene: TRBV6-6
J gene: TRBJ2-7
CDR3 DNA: TGTGCCAGCAGTTCGAATTACCCGGGACAGGGATCCGAGCAGTACTTC
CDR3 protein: CASSSNYPGQGSEQYF

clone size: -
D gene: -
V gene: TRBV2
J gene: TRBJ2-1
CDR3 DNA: TGTGCCAGCAGTGGCGACGGTAGCAATGAGCAGTTCTTC
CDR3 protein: CASSGDGSNEQFF

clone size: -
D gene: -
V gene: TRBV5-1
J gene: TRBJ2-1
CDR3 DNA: TGCGCCAGCAGCTTGGTAGACTCCCCCTACAATGAGCAGTTCTTC
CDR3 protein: CASSLVDSPYNEQFF

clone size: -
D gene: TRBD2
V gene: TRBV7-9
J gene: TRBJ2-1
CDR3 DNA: TGTGCCAGCAGCTCTTGGCGGGGGTCCTACAATGAGCAGTTCTTC
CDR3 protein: CASSSWRGSYNEQFF

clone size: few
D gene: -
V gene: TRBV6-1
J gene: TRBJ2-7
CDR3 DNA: TGTGCCAGCAGTGAGGGATCCCGGAGGCAGTACTTC
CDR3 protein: CASSEGSRRQYF

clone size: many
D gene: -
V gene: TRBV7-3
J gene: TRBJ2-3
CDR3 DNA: TGTGCCAGCAGCTTAAGGTCGCGGGGAGGCACAGATACGCAGTATTTT
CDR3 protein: CASSLRSRGGTDTQYF

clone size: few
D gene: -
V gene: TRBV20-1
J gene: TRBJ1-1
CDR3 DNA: TGCAGTGCTAGAGATACCTCTAGTGGCACTGAAGCTTTCTTT
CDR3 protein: CSARDTSSGTEAFF